A selection of T cell receptor beta chains follows, all from one sample in a study of regulatory T cells in long-lasting Graves disease. One entry per CDR3 protein, called by TCRdb with MiXCR from the multiplex PCR reads. This sample has over 300,000 distinct CDR3 sequences, with about a sixth found just once. This specimen consisted of peripheral blood mononuclear cells (PBMCs), obtained at new diagnosis, from a patient treated with antithyroid drugs. These receptor sequences come from a female donor with Graves disease. CDR3s include the opening cysteine and the closing phenylalanine or tryptophan. D genes are given only for firm matches. Expanded clones are given a class, and other clones once, few, many or no size at all.

j_call v_call clone_size d_call cdr3_nt cdr3_aa
TRBJ1-5 TRBV5-1 few TRBD1 TGCGCCAGCGGCTGGGGGACAGCGGAAAGTCATCAGCCCCAGCATTTT CASGWGTAESHQPQHF
TRBJ2-7 TRBV5-6 few TRBD1 TGTGCCAGCAGCAAAAGGGACAGGGGCTACGAGCAGTACTTC CASSKRDRGYEQYF
TRBJ1-5 TRBV12-3/TRBV12-4 few - TGTGCCAGCCAACTTAAGGGGAATCAGCCCCAGCATTTT CASQLKGNQPQHF
TRBJ2-3 TRBV28 many TRBD1 TGTGCCAGCAGCCGGGACAGGGGGGGTTCAGATACGCAGTATTTT CASSRDRGGSDTQYF
TRBJ2-7 TRBV29-1 - - TGCAGCGTTTCAACCCGGACGGATAAGACCTACGAGCAGTACTTC CSVSTRTDKTYEQYF
TRBJ2-7 TRBV7-9 many - TGTGCCAGCAGCTTAGGAGGCGTAGTCGGGGACGAGCAGTACTTC CASSLGGVVGDEQYF
TRBJ2-3 TRBV4-1 - TRBD2 TGCGCCAGCAGCCAACCGCCCCTGCGCGGCGGGAGGGCCTCAGATACGCAGTATTTT CASSQPPLRGGRASDTQYF
TRBJ2-3 TRBV2 many - TGTGCCAGCGGCAGGGGATCAGATACGCAGTATTTT CASGRGSDTQYF
TRBJ2-7 TRBV20-1 many TRBD2 TGCAGTGCAGCCGGGACTAGCGGCCTCTACGAGCAGTACTTC CSAAGTSGLYEQYF
TRBJ2-1 TRBV3-1 many TRBD2 TGTGCCAGCAGCCCGGGACTAGAGCACGGTGAGCAGTTCTTC CASSPGLEHGEQFF
TRBJ2-7 TRBV6-1 many - TGTGCCAGCGCCGGGACCAGGGGAGACGAGCAGTACTTC CASAGTRGDEQYF
TRBJ2-1 TRBV30 many - TGTGCCTGTTCAGGATACAATGAGCAGTTCTTC CACSGYNEQFF
TRBJ2-5 TRBV20-1 many TRBD2 TGCAGTGCTTCGCCGACTAGCGGGGTGGGGGAGACCCAGTACTTC CSASPTSGVGETQYF
TRBJ2-1 TRBV12-3/TRBV12-4 many TRBD2 TGTGCCAGCAGTTTCCAAGGACTAGCGGGGGCCTACAATGAGCAGTTCTTC CASSFQGLAGAYNEQFF
TRBJ1-5 TRBV2 many - TGTGCCAGCAGTGCATGGCTGGGACGTCTACTCGGTCAGCCCCAGCATTTT CASSAWLGRLLGQPQHF
TRBJ1-5 TRBV18 few - TGTGCCAGCTCCGGGAGAGAGTCGGAACGGAGCAATCAGCCCCAGCATTTT CASSGRESERSNQPQHF
TRBJ1-1 TRBV28 many - TGTGCCAGCAGTCCACACCAAGAGAGTAGCACTGAAGCTTTCTTT CASSPHQESSTEAFF
TRBJ2-7 TRBV2 - TRBD2 TGTGCCAGCAGTGACTGGACTAGCGGGAACGAGCAGTACTTC CASSDWTSGNEQYF
TRBJ2-3 TRBV5-1 - TRBD2 TGTGCCAGCAGCGATAGGGGATCAGCGGGAGTGGATACGCAGTATTTT CASSDRGSAGVDTQYF
TRBJ1-2 TRBV20-1 few - TGCAGTGCTAGAGATCCTAGGGGTAACTATGGCTACACCTTC CSARDPRGNYGYTF
TRBJ1-1 TRBV6-1 many TRBD1 TGTGCCAGCAGCCGGGACAGGGGGGAGAACACTGAAGCTTTCTTT CASSRDRGENTEAFF
TRBJ2-1 TRBV4-3 many TRBD2 TGTGCCAGCAGCCAAGGGTTATATAGCGGGAGTGGCAATGAGCAGTTCTTC CASSQGLYSGSGNEQFF
TRBJ2-1 TRBV7-9 many - TGTGCCAGCAGCTCCCTCAGGGGCCTCTACAATGAGCAGTTCTTC CASSSLRGLYNEQFF
TRBJ2-5 TRBV20-1 many - TGCAGTGCTAGTCGCAGAGGGAGAGGTCCGTACTTC CSASRRGRGPYF
TRBJ2-1 TRBV27 few TRBD1 TGTGCCAGCTGTTCCGGGACAGGGTTCTACAATGAGCAGTTCTTC CASCSGTGFYNEQFF
TRBJ1-1 TRBV4-1 few - TGCGCCAGCAGCCACGGAGGGGGGGGGCCCCGAGAAGCTTTCTTT CASSHGGGGPREAFF
TRBJ1-1 TRBV19 many TRBD1 TGTGCCAGTAGTAGCCCGGGACAGGTGAACACTGAAGCTTTCTTT CASSSPGQVNTEAFF
TRBJ1-4 TRBV7-9 many - TGTGCCAGCAGCTCCCGGGGTGAAAAACTGTTTTTT CASSSRGEKLFF
TRBJ1-2 TRBV6-1 many TRBD1 TGTGCCAGCAGTAGGGACAGGATAGCGCGTATGGACTATGGCTACACCTTC CASSRDRIARMDYGYTF
TRBJ2-3 TRBV7-2 many TRBD2 TGTGCCAGCAGCTTAGATCGAGCGGGAGTGTTGGATACGCAGTATTTT CASSLDRAGVLDTQYF
TRBJ1-1 TRBV6-2/TRBV6-3 many - TGTGCCAGCAGTTACTCGTCTGGCCCGAACACTGAAGCTTTCTTT CASSYSSGPNTEAFF
TRBJ2-3 TRBV7-6 many TRBD1 TGTGCCAGCAGCCCCGGACAGGGATCCCCAGATACGCAGTATTTT CASSPGQGSPDTQYF
TRBJ2-7 TRBV29-1 many TRBD1 TGCAGCGTTGACTTGACCACAGGGGGCCCAGGCTACGAGCAGTACTTC CSVDLTTGGPGYEQYF
TRBJ1-4 TRBV28 many - TGTGCCAGCAGTTCCCCAAACTACGGGGGCTGGGAAAAACTGTTTTTT CASSSPNYGGWEKLFF
TRBJ2-2 TRBV12-3/TRBV12-4 few TRBD2 TGTGCCAGCAGTCCCGGGACTAAGGAGCTGTTTTTT CASSPGTKELFF
TRBJ1-5 TRBV3-1 many - TGTGCCAGCAGCCAAGGCGGGGGCGGCCAGCCCCAGCATTTT CASSQGGGGQPQHF
TRBJ2-7 TRBV6-1 many TRBD1 TGTGCCAGCAGCCCGGGACAGCTGACTTCCTACGAGCAGTACTTC CASSPGQLTSYEQYF
TRBJ2-2 TRBV7-3 many - TGTGCCAGCAGCTTAGAAGGAGACACCGGGGAGCTGTTTTTT CASSLEGDTGELFF
TRBJ2-7 TRBV7-9 many TRBD1 TGTGCCAGCAGCGATACCACAGGGGCCTACGAGCAGTACTTC CASSDTTGAYEQYF
TRBJ2-1 TRBV12-3/TRBV12-4 - TRBD2 TGTGCCAGCAGTTTGCGTCGAGGGACTAGCGGGGGAAACTCCTACAATGAGCAGTTCTTC CASSLRRGTSGGNSYNEQFF
TRBJ2-7 TRBV7-2 - TRBD1 TGTGCCAGCAGCTTCCGGGACAGGTATACCGAGCAGTACTTC CASSFRDRYTEQYF
TRBJ2-7 TRBV18 many - TGTGCCAGCTCAATGAAGGGAGGATCCTACGAGCAGTACTTC CASSMKGGSYEQYF
TRBJ2-1 TRBV20-1 many TRBD2 TGCAGTGCTATCACTAGCGGGGGGGCCACGGTCAATGAGCAGTTCTTC CSAITSGGATVNEQFF
TRBJ2-7 TRBV7-8 - - TGTGCCAGCAGCCCGTCGACAGGGAGGTCCTACGAGCAGTACTTC CASSPSTGRSYEQYF
TRBJ2-1 TRBV7-2 many - TGTGCCAGCAGCAGGGAACGGAGAGGGGCTCCCCGCTCCTACAATGAGCAGTTCTTC CASSRERRGAPRSYNEQFF
TRBJ1-2 TRBV3-1 many - TGTGCCAGCAGCCAAGATCCCGCCGGGCCCTATGGCTACACCTTC CASSQDPAGPYGYTF
TRBJ2-1 TRBV7-6 many - TGTGCCAGCAGCTTAATGGTGGGAGTGTTTTCCGATGAGCAGTTCTTC CASSLMVGVFSDEQFF
TRBJ1-2 TRBV5-4 many - TGTGCCAGCAGCTTGGACCTAAGAGGGGGGAACTATGGCTACACCTTC CASSLDLRGGNYGYTF
TRBJ2-2 TRBV4-3 - - TGCGCCAGCAGCCAAGTTATCGGGACACGCCATACCGGGGAGCTGTTTTTT CASSQVIGTRHTGELFF
TRBJ1-1 TRBV20-1 many TRBD1 TGCAGTGCTAGGGGGACAGGGGGCGCATACACTGAAGCTTTCTTT CSARGTGGAYTEAFF
TRBJ2-1 TRBV6-1 many TRBD2 TGTGCCAGCCACTGGCTAGCGGGAGGAGAGCGGGTGGGCAATGAGCAGTTCTTC CASHWLAGGERVGNEQFF
TRBJ2-7 TRBV6-1 - - TGTGCCAGCATAAAAGGAGGGAGCTCCTACGAGCAGTACTTC CASIKGGSSYEQYF
TRBJ2-2 TRBV10-1 few - TGCGCCAGCACTGCAATCGGGGCCGGGGAGCTGTTTTTT CASTAIGAGELFF
TRBJ2-3 TRBV9 - - TGTGCCAGCAGCGTAGCTTCGACATCCACAGATACGCAGTATTTT CASSVASTSTDTQYF